These 8 T cell receptor beta chains share one sample of origin, sequenced in a study of OX40 agonist ivuxolimab in advanced cancers. Sequencing used immunoSEQ multiplex PCR; TCRdb keeps in-frame clones, though not all of them. This sample carries 82,000 or so clones, around nine tenths of them seen once, and the ten largest clones take 0.55% to 0.65%. The input for sequencing was CD4+ or CD8+ T cells sorted from blood, taken in a trial of the OX40 agonist ivuxolimab. The receptor source for this set is an adult with an advanced solid tumor such as melanoma, head and neck, liver or kidney cancer.

V and J are TRBV21-1 and TRBJ2-2; the listed D gene, TRBD2, was not tested against the DNA. TRBV21-1 is annotated as a pseudogene. The CDR3 spans 16 residues. The CDR3 spells CASSIIRVAEAGELFF. For the CDR3, the DNA is TGTGCCAGCAGCATAATCCGGGTTGCTGAGGCCGGGGAGCTGTTTTTT.

This rearrangement joins TRBV5-4 to TRBJ2-7; a possible D gene is TRBD1 (6 bases). This CDR3 is 14 amino acids long. Germline assignment: CDR1 SGHNT and CDR2 YYREEE (reference sequence). Trimming cost V 10 bases and J 6 bases, with 23 bases left between them. CDR3: CAGLGHPPWVEQYF. The CDR3 DNA is TGTGCCGGTTTGGGACACCCGCCCTGGGTCGAGCAGTACTTC.

The chain links TRBV5-6 to TRBJ1-6, with D unresolved. The V gene's germline CDR1 is SGHDT and CDR2 YYEEEE. V shed 0 bases and J shed 6 bases, with 16 bases lying between them. CDR3 length equals 17 residues. As DNA, the CDR3 is TGTGCCAGCAGCTTGGCCCTTAGCTCGGGAGGTAATTCACCCCTCCACTTT. Translating gives CASSLALSSGGNSPLHF.

V usage is TRBV5-4 and J usage is TRBJ2-5; TRBD2 agrees at 9 bases. CDR3 size: 16 residues. Germline trimming cut 3 bases from V and 1 base from J; bases unmatched to any gene: 7. Germline lookup yields CDR1 SGHNT and CDR2 YYREEE (reference sequence). This chain's CDR3 is CASSSTTSGPQETQYF. The CDR3 DNA is TGTGCCAGCAGCTCCACGACTAGCGGACCCCAAGAGACCCAGTACTTC.

This chain connects TRBV7-9 to TRBJ2-7; possibly TRBD1 or TRBD2 for D (6 bases each). The CDR3 length is 15 residues. CDR1 is SEHNR and CDR2 is FQNEAQ in the germline V gene (reference sequence). V was shortened by 2 bases and J by 4 bases, with 15 bases between the two germline ends. CDR3 region: CASSLFSGGGYEQYF. Here the CDR3 DNA reads TGTGCCAGCAGCTTATTTAGCGGAGGGGGGTACGAGCAGTACTTC.

The chain has TRBV4-2 and TRBJ2-1; TRBD1 matches 7 bases. The germline CDR1 and CDR2 sequences are LGHNA and YNFKEQ. The J segment lost 2 bases and the V segment lost 3 bases, leaving 10 bases of the junction unmatched. There are 17 residues in the CDR3. The chain's CDR3 is CASSQGQSKRPYNEQFF. DNA for the CDR3: TGTGCCAGCAGCCAGGGACAGTCAAAGCGTCCCTACAATGAGCAGTTCTTC.

This clone was counted once. The V and J genes are TRBV6-5 and TRBJ2-7; 11 bases agree with TRBD2. Germline V gives CDR1 MNHEY, CDR2 SVGAGI. The ends lost 0 bases at V and 5 bases at J; junction bases unmatched: 3. The CDR3 consists of 15 residues. The CDR3 protein is CASSYSASGGNEQYF. DNA of the CDR3: TGTGCCAGCAGTTACTCTGCTAGCGGGGGGAACGAGCAGTACTTC.

The rearrangement links TRBV6-1 to TRBJ1-2; D uncertain. The CDR3 runs to 12 residues. V gave up 6 bases and J gave up 7 bases, with 12 bases separating them. Germline V gives CDR1 MNHNS, CDR2 SASEGT. The CDR3 DNA reads TGTGCCAGCAGCCCCCTTAGCCGTGGCTACACCTTC. Translating gives CASSPLSRGYTF.